A single sample gave rise to the 14 T cell receptor beta chains below, sequenced in a study of blood T cells in healthy people across ages. Next came a second PCR, run for about 7 to 12 cycles, which used a sample-barcoded 5' primer along with a J-beta primer mix. Each CDR3 protein is one row after TCRdb ran MiXCR on the 5' RACE reads. The sample records 1.2 million to 1.5 million distinct CDR3 sequences, 42% being singletons. The sample was blood. The receptors shown here come from a woman between 18 and 29 years old in good health.

The J gene is TRBJ2-1, the V gene TRBV3-1; 15 bases agree with TRBD2. This CDR3 region has 17 residues. Germline-derived CDR1 and CDR2 are LGHDT and YNNKEL (reference sequence). The ends lost 4 bases at V and 5 bases at J; junction bases unmatched: 6. The CDR3 loop reads CASSLGTSGGKNNEQFF. Here the CDR3 DNA reads TGTGCCAGCAGCCTAGGGACTAGCGGGGGGAAAAACAATGAGCAGTTCTTC.

This chain joins TRBV7-2 and TRBJ2-1; 11 nucleotides match TRBD1. The V gene's germline CDR1 is SGHTA and CDR2 FQGNSA. This CDR3 contains 15 residues. The trim removed 3 bases at V and 7 bases at J, leaving 5 bases unmatched. Here the CDR3 reads CASSFGTGGANEQFF. DNA of the CDR3: TGTGCCAGCAGCTTCGGGACAGGGGGGGCGAATGAGCAGTTCTTC.

V and J are TRBV28 and TRBJ1-2, with TRBD1 matching over 10 bases. Unmatched junction bases numbered 9, after V lost 4 bases and J lost 7 bases. The CDR3 extends over 15 amino acids. The germline V gene has CDR1 MDHEN and CDR2 SYDVKM. CDR3 protein: CASSSLADRGRGYTF. The CDR3 nucleotides read TGTGCCAGCAGTTCCCTCGCTGACAGGGGGCGTGGCTACACCTTC.

The sample holds a few counts of this clonotype. The chain has TRBV25-1 and TRBJ2-1; TRBD2 might be the D (6 bases). CDR3 length equals 15 residues. Germline V CDR1 and CDR2: MGHDK, SYGVNS. V was trimmed by 5 bases and J by 6 bases, leaving 17 bases between them. The CDR3, as DNA: TGTGCCAGCAGTTTTAGTTCCGGGGGATTCAATGAGCAGTTCTTC. Translating it yields CASSFSSGGFNEQFF.

CDR3 nucleotide sequence: TGCAGCGTTAAGGACCGCGAGCAGTACTTC. This encodes CSVKDREQYF. This rearrangement joins TRBV29-1 to TRBJ2-7; D uncertain. Germline CDR1 and CDR2: SQVTM and ANQGSEA. The CDR3 extends over 10 amino acids. V shed 5 bases and J shed 6 bases, with 8 bases lying between them.

The rearrangement joins TRBV12-5 to TRBJ2-5, with D possibly being TRBD1 (6 bases). The CDR3 is made up of 14 amino acids. CDR1 is LGHNT, CDR2 FRNRAP, per germline. The V end was cut by 4 bases, the J end by 2 bases, with 11 bases between. The CDR3 sequence is CASGWADRQETQYF. The CDR3 nucleotides are TGTGCTAGTGGTTGGGCGGACAGACAAGAGACCCAGTACTTC.

This clonotype was picked up a small number of times. The chain has TRBV6-5 and TRBJ2-7; 15 nucleotides match TRBD2. V shed 6 bases and J 3 bases; nucleotides not matched to a gene: 6. The CDR3 covers 16 residues. Germline CDR1 is MNHEY and CDR2 is SVGAGI. The CDR3 sequence is CASSPGLAGGLYEQYF. Here the CDR3 DNA reads TGTGCCAGCAGCCCCGGACTAGCGGGAGGGCTCTACGAGCAGTACTTC.

In this sample, this clonotype turned up a few times. V gene TRBV20-1 combines with J gene TRBJ2-3; TRBD2 agrees at 11 bases. V lost 5 bases to trimming and J lost 0 bases; unmatched junction nucleotides: 7. Germline loops: CDR1 DFQATT, CDR2 SNEGSKA (reference sequence). The CDR3 has 16 residues. CDR3: CSAWGLADSSTDTQYF. CDR3 in DNA: TGCAGTGCTTGGGGACTAGCGGATTCTAGCACAGATACGCAGTATTTT.

This clonotype was counted a few times. The gene calls are TRBV5-1 and TRBJ1-2; 7 bases map to TRBD1. V lost 4 bases and J lost 3; bases outside the gene matches: 6. Germline CDR1 SGHRS, CDR2 YFSETQ. The CDR3 is 14 amino acids. The CDR3 region has the DNA TGCGCCAGCAGCCCAACCGGGACAGACTATGGCTACACCTTC. Translated: CASSPTGTDYGYTF.

This clonotype was counted only a few times. This sequence joins TRBV20-1 and TRBJ2-3, with no clear D. V gave up 7 bases and J gave up 2 bases, with 10 bases separating them. Germline loops: CDR1 DFQATT, CDR2 SNEGSKA (reference sequence). The CDR3 covers 12 residues. The CDR3 reads CSGTPATDTQYF. In DNA form, the CDR3 reads TGCAGTGGGACCCCAGCCACAGATACGCAGTATTTT.

The rearrangement links TRBV14 to TRBJ2-1; tentative D call: TRBD1 (5 bases). Germline values: CDR1 SGHDN, CDR2 FVKESK. This CDR3 is 14 amino acids long. V was pared by 4 bases and J by 6 bases, with 13 bases between. CDR3: CASSPLDICNEQFF. DNA for the CDR3: TGTGCCAGCAGCCCCCTGGACATCTGCAATGAGCAGTTCTTC.

The genes are TRBV12-3 or TRBV12-4 and TRBJ1-4; 9 nucleotides agree with TRBD1. Trimming cost V 3 bases and J 3 bases; bases outside gene matches: 2. The CDR3 is 15 residues long. CDR3 coding DNA: TGTGCCAGCAGTTTGGGGACAGGGTCTAATGAAAAACTGTTTTTT. Translated, it gives CASSLGTGSNEKLFF.

The J gene is TRBJ1-2, the V gene TRBV29-1; D not resolved. The CDR3 totals 12 residues. Germline-derived CDR1 and CDR2 are SQVTM and ANQGSEA. With 3 bases removed from V and 4 bases from J, the gap between germline ends came to 9 bases. CDR3 coding DNA: TGCAGCGTTGAGTCCAGAGGCTATGGCTACACCTTC. This gives the protein CSVESRGYGYTF.

The chain uses TRBV2 and TRBJ2-1, with D possibly TRBD2 on 5 matching bases. Trimming pared 4 bases from V and 9 bases from J, leaving 19 bases between. CDR1 is SNHLY and CDR2 is FYNNEI in the germline V gene. This CDR3 is built from 15 residues. The CDR3 DNA follows: TGTGCCAGCAGTGGCCAGGACTTCATCTCAAGTGAGCAGTTCTTC. It is translated as CASSGQDFISSEQFF. Full variable domain (outside the CDR3, taken from reference TRBV2 and TRBJ2-1): EPEVTQTPSHQVTQMGQEVILRCVPISNHLYFYWYRQILGQKVEFLVSFYNNEISEKSEIFDDQFSVERPDGSNFTLKIRSTKLEDSAMYFCASSGQDFISSEQFFGPGTRLTVL.